This T cell receptor beta chain was documented in a study of T-cell memory formation after mild COVID-19. Constant-segment-primed 5'RACE gave TCR alpha and TCR beta cDNA libraries with sample barcodes and UMIs. TCRdb recomputed calls from the 5' RACE reads with MiXCR, one row per CDR3 protein. The table lists 250,000 to 300,000 distinct CDR3 sequences, roughly 8.2% of them singletons, with 22% in the top ten. The trim removed 7 bases at V and 5 bases at J, leaving 10 bases unmatched. Germline V CDR1 and CDR2: SGHTA, FQGNSA. The CDR3 spans 14 residues. The origin of this receptor is a young man who had mild COVID-19 (a few samples of this study predate the infection). Cell type and time point are not known. The chain employs TRBV7-2 and TRBJ2-5; 7 nucleotides agree with TRBD2. The source material was PBMCs or a T cell subset sorted from them (not recorded which). CDR3 sequence (DNA): TGTGCCAGCACCGCGCAGCGGGGTGAGGAGACCCAGTACTTC. The encoded protein is CASTAQRGEETQYF.